This T cell receptor (beta chain) was identified during a study of T cell changes during pregnancy in multiple sclerosis. The protocol was immunoSEQ multiplex PCR, while the TCRdb copy is restricted to in-frame clones and leaves out a portion. This sample has around 60,000 clones, with roughly 92% found just once. V lost 5 bases, J lost 2 bases, and 10 bases lay in between. This CDR3 contains 15 residues. The germline V gene has CDR1 SGHTA and CDR2 FQGNSA. Source: peripheral blood, taken in the second trimester of pregnancy. This chain connects TRBV7-2 to TRBJ2-6; the D is unclear. The TCR was taken from a female donor with multiple sclerosis, enrolled in a pregnancy study. CDR3 DNA: TGTGCCAGCAGCGCTTCAGGCGCTGGGGCCAACGTCCTGACTTTC. It codes for CASSASGAGANVLTF.